A selection of T cell receptor beta chains follows, all from one sample in a study of shared clonotypes between healthy human individuals. Here immunoSEQ multiplex PCR was the method, and the copy in TCRdb shows in-frame clones only, minus some. The sample lists more than 900,000 clones, approximately 78% seen once, with 0.5% to 0.65% in the top ten. The sample was memory CD4+ T cells from PBMCs. The receptors here all came from a man younger than 30 in good health. Some clones in this sample may be carry-over from other donors' samples. Each CDR3 is given with its conserved first and last residue. The order of the fields is J gene, V gene, clone size, D gene, CDR3 protein, CDR3 DNA. The D gene is left open where the match is weak. Rows give clone size only sometimes, using once, few, many, or a class for an expanded clone.

TRBJ1-1	TRBV29-1	.	TRBD1	CSVESLQHRGKAFF	TGCAGCGTTGAATCACTCCAGCACAGGGGTAAAGCTTTCTTT
TRBJ1-2	TRBV5-5	.	.	CASSLSGTYPYGYTF	TGTGCCAGCAGCTTGTCCGGCACCTACCCTTACGGCTACACCTTC
TRBJ2-1	TRBV7-2	.	TRBD2	CASSSPAGTSGSTNNEQFF	TGTGCCAGCAGCTCTCCAGCCGGGACTAGCGGGAGCACCAACAATGAGCAGTTCTTC
TRBJ1-2	TRBV5-6	.	.	CASSFGREFLKF	TGTGCCAGCAGCTTCGGAAGGGAATTCCTCAAATTC
TRBJ2-2	TRBV5-1	.	.	CASSLTSTEPAGELFF	TGCGCCAGCAGCCTAACTTCGACAGAACCGGCCGGGGAGCTGTTTTTT
TRBJ2-3	TRBV29-1	.	TRBD1	CSVEDLSDRASTDTQYF	TGCAGCGTTGAAGATCTTTCCGACAGGGCTAGCACAGATACGCAGTATTTT
TRBJ1-1	TRBV7-2	few	.	CASSYRANTEAFF	TGTGCCAGCAGCTACAGGGCGAACACTGAAGCTTTCTTT
TRBJ1-5	TRBV28	.	.	CVVRGGSQPQHF	TGTGTGGTGCGAGGGGGAAGCCAGCCCCAGCATTTT
TRBJ2-5	TRBV30	few	.	CAWSNWETQYF	TGTGCCTGGAGTAATTGGGAGACCCAGTACTTC
TRBJ2-7	TRBV27	.	TRBD2	CASSVGGTRASYEQYF	TGTGCCAGCAGTGTAGGCGGGACTAGGGCATCCTACGAGCAGTACTTC
TRBJ2-7	TRBV20-1	few	TRBD2	CSATSGYEQYF	TGCAGTGCTACTAGCGGCTACGAGCAGTACTTC
TRBJ2-3	TRBV6-4	.	.	CASSETGLGDTQYF	TGTGCCAGCAGTGAGACGGGTTTGGGGGATACGCAGTATTTT
TRBJ2-1	TRBV19	.	.	CASTELGSYNEQFF	TGTGCCAGTACCGAACTTGGATCCTACAATGAGCAGTTCTTC
TRBJ1-5	TRBV19	.	TRBD1	CASRNRAGGWQPQHF	TGTGCCAGTAGGAACCGGGCAGGGGGTTGGCAGCCCCAGCATTTT
TRBJ1-6	TRBV30	.	.	CAWSQAVSPLHF	TGTGCCTGGAGCCAGGCCGTTTCACCCCTCCACTTT
TRBJ2-7	TRBV5-1	.	.	CASSLVAGSYEQYF	TGCGCCAGCAGCTTGGTGGCCGGGTCCTACGAGCAGTACTTC
TRBJ2-1	TRBV28	.	.	CASSRSGLDEQFF	TGTGCCAGCAGCCGGTCAGGGCTGGATGAGCAGTTCTTC
TRBJ1-5	TRBV2	few	.	CASSERHEGQPQHF	TGTGCCAGCAGTGAACGGCATGAGGGGCAGCCCCAGCATTTT
TRBJ2-3	TRBV7-8	.	.	CASSIQPTGTNTDTQYF	TGTGCCAGCAGCATACAGCCCACAGGGACCAACACAGATACGCAGTATTTT
TRBJ1-1	TRBV19	.	.	CASSLHPGGRNTEAFF	TGTGCCAGTAGTCTACACCCGGGGGGGAGGAACACTGAAGCTTTCTTT
TRBJ2-2	TRBV9	.	.	CASSTGTPGELFF	TGTGCCAGCAGCACGGGGACCCCCGGGGAGCTGTTTTTT
TRBJ2-3	TRBV14	.	.	CASSRNRVSTDTQYF	TGTGCCAGCAGTCGAAACAGGGTATCCACAGATACGCAGTATTTT
TRBJ1-5	TRBV2	.	.	CASSEVSGDQPQHF	TGTGCCAGCAGTGAAGTGTCAGGCGATCAGCCCCAGCATTTT
TRBJ2-7	TRBV5-5	.	TRBD2	CASSQGLAGIYEQYF	TGTGCCAGCAGCCAGGGACTAGCGGGGATCTACGAGCAGTACTTC
TRBJ1-2	TRBV7-2	.	TRBD1	CASSVGTAVYGYTF	TGTGCCAGCAGCGTCGGGACAGCAGTCTATGGCTACACCTTC
TRBJ1-1	TRBV7-2	.	.	CASSLGPLTEAFF	TGTGCCAGCAGCTTAGGGCCCCTCACTGAAGCTTTCTTT
TRBJ2-7	TRBV28	.	.	CASSSPVGATFYEQYF	TGTGCCAGCAGTTCTCCTGTAGGGGCGACCTTCTACGAGCAGTACTTC